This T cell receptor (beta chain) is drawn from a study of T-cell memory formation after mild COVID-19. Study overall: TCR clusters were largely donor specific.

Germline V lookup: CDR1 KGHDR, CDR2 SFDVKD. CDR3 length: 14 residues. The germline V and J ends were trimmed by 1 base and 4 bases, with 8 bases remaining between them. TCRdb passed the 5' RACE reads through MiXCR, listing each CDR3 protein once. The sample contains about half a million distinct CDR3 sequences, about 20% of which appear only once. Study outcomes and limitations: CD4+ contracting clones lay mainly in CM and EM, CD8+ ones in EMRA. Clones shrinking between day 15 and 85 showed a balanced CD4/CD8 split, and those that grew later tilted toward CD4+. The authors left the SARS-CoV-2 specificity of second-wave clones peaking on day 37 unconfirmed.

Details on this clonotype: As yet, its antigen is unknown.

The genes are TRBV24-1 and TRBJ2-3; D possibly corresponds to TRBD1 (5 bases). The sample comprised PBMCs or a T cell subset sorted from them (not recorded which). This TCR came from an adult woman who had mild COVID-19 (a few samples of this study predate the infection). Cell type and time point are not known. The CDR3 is CATSDFYRSDTQYF. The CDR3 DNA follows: TGTGCCACCAGTGATTTTTACAGGTCAGATACGCAGTATTTT.